The 14 T cell receptor beta chains below were found in one sample sequenced in a study of T cell changes during pregnancy in multiple sclerosis. TCRdb's table, derived via immunoSEQ multiplex PCR, lists solely in-frame clones and lacks some. The repertoire holds about 36,000 clones, with 93% as singletons. The sequencing here drew on CD4+ T cells from peripheral blood mononuclear cells, taken in the first trimester of pregnancy. Source of these receptors: a female donor with multiple sclerosis, enrolled in a pregnancy study.

The count of this clone is one. The genes are TRBV12-5 and TRBJ2-3; D is possibly TRBD1 (5 bases). Trimming removed 5 bases at V and 0 bases at J, with 6 bases between. Looked up from germline, CDR1 is LGHNT and CDR2 is FRNRAP. The CDR3 is 13 residues long. In DNA, the CDR3 is TGTGCTAGTGGTCAGGGTAGCACAGATACGCAGTATTTT. Translation gives CASGQGSTDTQYF.

The chain employs TRBV5-4 and TRBJ2-1; 10 bases agree with TRBD2. This CDR3 spans 16 amino acids. The ends lost 4 bases at V and 4 bases at J; junction bases unmatched: 8. Germline CDR1 reads SGHNT; CDR2 reads YYREEE (reference sequence). This CDR3 is CASSPTLAGVYNEQFF. CDR3 sequence (DNA): TGTGCCAGCAGCCCGACCCTAGCGGGAGTTTACAATGAGCAGTTCTTC.

The chain recombines TRBV29-1 with TRBJ2-5; 7 bases agree with TRBD1. CDR3 length: 12 residues. V was clipped by 2 bases and J by 8 bases; unmatched bases: 5. The germline gives CDR1 SQVTM, CDR2 ANQGSEA. The CDR3 sequence is CSVEPRQGTQYF. In nucleotides, the CDR3 is TGCAGCGTTGAACCCCGACAGGGAACCCAGTACTTC.

CDR3 sequence (DNA): TGTGCCAGCTCACCACCGCGGGGTAGCGGGGTGGAGCAGTACTTC. It specifies CASSPPRGSGVEQYF. This rearrangement joins TRBV18 to TRBJ2-7; the match to TRBD2 covers 8 bases. Germline trimming cut 0 bases from V and 7 bases from J; bases unmatched to any gene: 8. CDR1 KGHSH and CDR2 LQKENI come from the germline V gene. The length of the CDR3 is 15 residues.

The chain employs TRBV4-2 and TRBJ1-5; no clear D gene. The CDR3 totals 14 residues. The germline gives CDR1 LGHNA, CDR2 YNFKEQ. Between the trimmed V and J ends, which lost 1 base and 1 base, there was a span of 5 bases. CDR3 region: CASSQGQSNQPQHF. CDR3 bases: TGTGCCAGCAGCCAAGGACAAAGCAATCAGCCCCAGCATTTT.

The rearrangement joins TRBV7-2 to TRBJ2-1; 12 bases align to TRBD1. CDR3 size: 15 residues. Trimming at V came to 4 bases and at J to 7 bases, leaving 5 bases not matched to a gene. The germline V gene encodes CDR1 SGHTA and CDR2 FQGNSA. The CDR3 nucleotides read TGTGCCAGCAGCTACGGGACAGGGGGCTCTAATGAGCAGTTCTTC. Translating gives CASSYGTGGSNEQFF. Full variable domain (rest looked up from reference TRBV7-2 and TRBJ2-1): GAGVSQSPSNKVTEKGKDVELRCDPISGHTALYWYRQSLGQGLEFLIYFQGNSAPDKSGLPSDRFSAERTGGSVSTLTIQRTQQEDSAVYLCASSYGTGGSNEQFFGPGTRLTVL.

In regard to this clone: A junction boundary mismatches the germline segment, possibly from a read error. V gene TRBV7-2 combines with J gene TRBJ1-5, with D maybe TRBD1 (5 bases). Germline lookup yields CDR1 SGHTA and CDR2 FQGNSA. The CDR3 has 14 amino acids. The CDR3 region is CASGLQVFNQPQHF. Here the CDR3 DNA reads TGTGCCAGCGGCTTACAGGTCTTCAATCAGCCCCAGCATTTT.

The chain recombines TRBV9 with TRBJ2-2; D not certain. Trimming took 0 bases from V and 7 from J, leaving 19 bases between them. Germline loops: CDR1 SGDLS, CDR2 YYNGEE. The CDR3 is 17 residues long. Here the CDR3 reads CASSVDPPPLVDGELFF. DNA for the CDR3: TGTGCCAGCAGCGTAGATCCTCCTCCCTTGGTAGACGGGGAGCTGTTTTTT.

V usage is TRBV6-1 and J usage is TRBJ2-1; weak D call: TRBD1 (5 bases). Germline CDR1 MNHNS, CDR2 SASEGT. V was cut by 2 bases and J by 3 bases, with 17 bases left in between. This CDR3 has 17 residues. CDR3 sequence (DNA): TGTGCCAGCAGTGAACAGGGTACCCCACGCAACTACAATGAGCAGTTCTTC. Encoded protein: CASSEQGTPRNYNEQFF.

The rearrangement uses TRBV18 and TRBJ1-3; the match to TRBD1 covers 7 bases. J gave up 0 bases and V 3 bases, and 2 bases lay outside the gene matches. This CDR3 comprises 15 residues. Germline V gene data show CDR1 as KGHSH and CDR2 as LQKENI. The CDR3 here is CASSPGQISGNTIYF. In nucleotides, the CDR3 is TGTGCCAGCTCACCGGGACAGATCTCTGGAAACACCATATATTTT.

V usage is TRBV19 and J usage is TRBJ2-3; D not certain. Trimming took off 5 bases at V and 3 bases at J, with 9 bases between the two ends. The CDR3 loop spans 13 amino acids. CDR1 and CDR2 from the germline V gene are LNHDA and SQIVND (reference sequence). CDR3 protein: CASSLGRTDTQYF. In DNA, the CDR3 is TGTGCCAGTAGTCTAGGGCGGACAGATACGCAGTATTTT.

This chain links TRBV6-1 with TRBJ2-5; 7 bases align to TRBD1. The CDR3 contains 14 residues. J was trimmed by 2 bases and V by 6 bases; bases with no gene match: 6. Germline CDR1 MNHNS, CDR2 SASEGT. CDR3 sequence (DNA): TGTGCCAGCAGCCGGACAGGCTCACAAGAGACCCAGTACTTC. This codes for CASSRTGSQETQYF.

The CDR3 coding sequence is TGTGCCAGCAGCGTCTCGCCCCGTCGAGAAGAGCAGTACTTC. Translation: CASSVSPRREEQYF. V and J are TRBV9 and TRBJ2-7; D is undetermined. Trimming took 2 bases from V and 7 from J, leaving 16 bases between them. The CDR3 contains 14 residues. From germline, CDR1 is SGDLS and CDR2 YYNGEE.

The chain employs TRBV10-3 and TRBJ2-7; TRBD2 might be the D (6 bases). CDR1 is ENHRY, CDR2 SYGVKD, per germline. V gave up 4 bases and J gave up 9 bases, with 10 bases separating them. The length of the CDR3 is 11 residues. The CDR3 DNA sequence: TGTGCCATCAGTGGGGGGGACGGGCAGTACTTC. Its protein is CAISGGDGQYF.